Listed below are T cell receptor beta chains from one sample, sequenced in a study of blood T cells in healthy people across ages. TCRdb reprocessed the 5' RACE reads via MiXCR and lists one record per CDR3 protein. This table has 1.2 million to 1.5 million distinct CDR3 sequences, roughly 40% appearing once. Sequencing input: blood. Receptors were obtained from a woman aged 18 to 35 in good health. Both conserved end residues are part of each CDR3. Clone size is shown for a subset of rows, as once, few, many or a class of expanded clone.

V gene	clone size	J gene	CDR3 protein
TRBV20-1	NA	TRBJ2-5	CSAKRQGEATQYF
TRBV19	few	TRBJ2-7	CASMGDSYEQYF
TRBV28	few	TRBJ1-2	CAIGTDWEGGYTF
TRBV7-9	few	TRBJ2-5	CASSPPGLPQETQYF
TRBV11-2	NA	TRBJ2-1	CASSLGGSSSLREQFF
TRBV6-4	few	TRBJ2-3	CASSEGVPGTLTDTQYF
TRBV20-1	NA	TRBJ2-1	CSAMAGESSYNEQFF
TRBV15	NA	TRBJ1-1	CATSRRWTERTEAFF
TRBV7-9	few	TRBJ2-3	CASSPGAGTSTDTQYF
TRBV20-1	NA	TRBJ1-2	CSAPAIDTF
TRBV3-1	NA	TRBJ1-4	CASSQGKTVASEKLFF
TRBV6-5	NA	NA	CASSYDRVQETQYF
TRBV7-9	NA	TRBJ2-2	CASSGPRQNTGELFF
TRBV10-3	once	TRBJ2-7	CAISAGLASSYEQYF
TRBV25-1	NA	TRBJ1-4	CASSEFVWLSEKLFF
TRBV27	NA	TRBJ1-1	CASTPRTGIVTEAFF
TRBV7-9	many	TRBJ1-2	CASSFESRRPLEGYTF
TRBV5-1	NA	TRBJ2-1	CASIAGTGNNEQFF
TRBV4-1	NA	TRBJ2-3	CASSQGVTATDTQYF
TRBV6-6	NA	TRBJ2-3	CASSPTNSGGHTDTQYF
TRBV7-9	NA	TRBJ2-1	CASSPPGAGPYNEQFF
TRBV20-1	NA	TRBJ2-7	CSASTGGSSYEQYF
TRBV7-2	few	TRBJ2-1	CASSLVTGLRYNEQFF
TRBV7-9	once	TRBJ2-7	CASSFANSYEQYF
TRBV28	NA	TRBJ1-2	CASSRTGTPPLYGYTF
TRBV19	few	TRBJ2-1	CASTIAGLAGGEQFF
TRBV5-1	NA	TRBJ1-4	CASSLGLMNEKLFF
TRBV25-1	few	TRBJ2-3	CASSETGFRTDTQYF
TRBV4-1	NA	TRBJ2-1	CASSQASGGAVNEQFF
TRBV29-1	many	TRBJ2-3	CSLSRGTSTDTQYF
TRBV10-3	NA	TRBJ1-6	CAISEAGDSSYNSPLHF